Shown below are 11 T cell receptor beta chains from a single sample sequenced in a study of blood T cells in healthy people across ages. A second PCR, run for about 7 to 11 cycles, used a sample-barcoded 5' primer plus a J-beta primer mix. In TCRdb, the 5' RACE reads were re-called with MiXCR into one record per CDR3 protein. The sample has over 600,000 distinct CDR3 sequences, around 21% seen once; the top ten hold roughly 3.9%. Material: blood. Source of these receptors: a man in his 70s in good health.

The chain recombines TRBV20-1 with TRBJ2-3, with no clear D. The CDR3 spans 14 residues. Germline V gives CDR1 DFQATT, CDR2 SNEGSKA (reference sequence). The ends were cut back, 0 bases at V and 2 bases at J, with 9 bases in the middle. The CDR3 DNA is TGCAGTGCTAGAGATTTGGGTTTCACAGATACGCAGTATTTT. The encoded protein is CSARDLGFTDTQYF.

The sample holds a few counts of this clonotype. The chain uses TRBV10-3 and TRBJ2-5; D possibly corresponds to TRBD1 (5 bases). The germline gives CDR1 ENHRY, CDR2 SYGVKD. CDR3 length: 14 residues. The V and J ends lost 3 bases and 4 bases respectively, with 12 bases between them. This CDR3 is CAISDGGTGETQYF. CDR3 nucleotide sequence: TGTGCCATCAGTGATGGTGGAACAGGAGAGACCCAGTACTTC.

This clonotype was counted only a few times. This chain joins TRBV15 and TRBJ1-3; D unclear. The CDR3 runs 16 residues. Trimming removed 0 bases from V and 0 bases from J, with 9 bases in between. The germline V gene encodes CDR1 LNHNV and CDR2 YYDKDF (reference sequence). The CDR3 reads CATSRDPGRSGNTIYF. The CDR3 DNA follows: TGTGCCACCAGCAGAGATCCTGGTCGCTCTGGAAACACCATATATTTT.

This clonotype was seen a handful of times. This chain links TRBV7-8 with TRBJ2-5; D gene unclear. Germline V gene data show CDR1 as SGHVS and CDR2 as FQNEAQ. The CDR3 runs to 16 residues. Trimming stripped 1 base from V and 1 base from J, with 13 bases between. CDR3: CASSLVRSFSQETQYF. The CDR3 nucleotides read TGTGCCAGCAGCTTAGTTCGGTCATTCAGCCAAGAGACCCAGTACTTC.

This clonotype was seen at least ten times. This sequence joins TRBV29-1 and TRBJ2-7, with D perhaps TRBD1 (5 bases). This CDR3 spans 11 amino acids. Per germline, CDR1 SQVTM and CDR2 ANQGSEA. V lost 3 bases to trimming and J lost 8 bases, with 11 bases between them. For the CDR3, the DNA is TGCAGCGTTGAGGACAAGGTTCAGCAGTACTTC. Protein sequence: CSVEDKVQQYF.

The genes are TRBV10-3 and TRBJ2-5, with 10 bases aligning to TRBD2. Germline V gene sequence: CDR1 ENHRY, CDR2 SYGVKD. The junction had 8 bases not matched to a gene; V was cut back by 2 bases and J by 5 bases. The CDR3 length is 16 residues. CDR3: CAISEPQAGGPETQYF. The DNA of the CDR3 is TGTGCCATCAGTGAGCCGCAAGCGGGAGGGCCTGAGACCCAGTACTTC.

At least ten counts were recorded for this clonotype. The rearrangement links TRBV3-1 to TRBJ1-2; a possible D gene is TRBD1 (6 bases). The germline V gene has CDR1 LGHDT and CDR2 YNNKEL (reference sequence). CDR3 length: 16 amino acids. Trimming took 1 base from V and 4 from J, leaving 16 bases between them. The CDR3 sequence: CASSQVLTGRAYGYTF. The CDR3 nucleotides read TGTGCCAGCAGCCAAGTGTTAACAGGGCGGGCCTATGGCTACACCTTC.

This clonotype was found a few times. J is TRBJ2-5 and V is TRBV5-1; D perhaps matches TRBD1 (6 bases). The CDR3 has 17 amino acids. The V end lost 2 bases, the J end lost 1 base, and 18 bases lay between the germline ends. Germline CDR1 and CDR2: SGHRS and YFSETQ. CDR3 coding DNA: TGCGCCAGCAGCTTTGGAAATACCGGGACAAGCCAAGAGACCCAGTACTTC. Translating it yields CASSFGNTGTSQETQYF.

This chain links TRBV5-1 with TRBJ2-3, with a tentative D call TRBD1 (6 bases). This CDR3 contains 15 residues. Germline CDR1 and CDR2: SGHRS and YFSETQ. V was trimmed by 0 bases and J by 4 bases, leaving 12 bases between them. Here the CDR3 DNA reads TGCGCCAGCAGCTTGGAGGGGGTAGGGGCAGATACGCAGTATTTT. It is translated as CASSLEGVGADTQYF.

This clonotype has more than one count but fewer than ten. This chain connects TRBV2 to TRBJ1-2; D gene uncertain. Trimming took off 5 bases at V and 14 bases at J, with 18 bases between the two ends. CDR1 is SNHLY and CDR2 is FYNNEI in the germline V gene. This CDR3 comprises 12 residues. The CDR3 spells CASSPGPTKGTF. CDR3 nucleotides: TGTGCCAGCAGTCCCGGGCCGACAAAGGGAACCTTC.

J is TRBJ1-2 and V is TRBV7-2; no clear D gene. CDR1 is SGHTA and CDR2 is FQGNSA in the germline V gene. Between the trimmed V and J ends, which lost 4 bases and 2 bases, there was a span of 11 bases. The CDR3 is 14 amino acids. CDR3 region: CASSWNGENYGYTF. The DNA for the CDR3 is TGTGCCAGCAGCTGGAATGGGGAAAACTATGGCTACACCTTC.